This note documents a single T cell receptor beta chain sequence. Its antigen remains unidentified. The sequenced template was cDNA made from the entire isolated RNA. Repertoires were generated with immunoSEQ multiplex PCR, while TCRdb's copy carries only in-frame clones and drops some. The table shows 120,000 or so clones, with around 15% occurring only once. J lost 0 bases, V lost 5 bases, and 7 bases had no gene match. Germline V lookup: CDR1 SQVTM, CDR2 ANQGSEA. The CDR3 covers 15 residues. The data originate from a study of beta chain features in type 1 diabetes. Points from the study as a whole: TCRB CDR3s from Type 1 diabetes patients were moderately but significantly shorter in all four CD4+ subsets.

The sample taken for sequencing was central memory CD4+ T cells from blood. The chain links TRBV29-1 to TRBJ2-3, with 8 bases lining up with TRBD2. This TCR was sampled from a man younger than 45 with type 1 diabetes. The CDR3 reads CSVSNSGASTDTQYF. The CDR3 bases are TGCAGCGTTTCTAATAGCGGGGCTAGCACAGATACGCAGTATTTT.